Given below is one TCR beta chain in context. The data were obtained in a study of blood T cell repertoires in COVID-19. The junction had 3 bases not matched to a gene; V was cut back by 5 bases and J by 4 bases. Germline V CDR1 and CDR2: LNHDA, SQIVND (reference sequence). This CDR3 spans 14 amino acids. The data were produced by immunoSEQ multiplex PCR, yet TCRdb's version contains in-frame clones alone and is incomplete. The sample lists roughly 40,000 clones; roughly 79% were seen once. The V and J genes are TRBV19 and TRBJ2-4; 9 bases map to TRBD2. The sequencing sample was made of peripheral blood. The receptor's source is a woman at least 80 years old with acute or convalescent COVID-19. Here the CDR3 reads CASSVSGGKNIQYF. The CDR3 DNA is TGTGCCAGTAGTGTTAGCGGGGGAAAAAACATTCAGTACTTC.